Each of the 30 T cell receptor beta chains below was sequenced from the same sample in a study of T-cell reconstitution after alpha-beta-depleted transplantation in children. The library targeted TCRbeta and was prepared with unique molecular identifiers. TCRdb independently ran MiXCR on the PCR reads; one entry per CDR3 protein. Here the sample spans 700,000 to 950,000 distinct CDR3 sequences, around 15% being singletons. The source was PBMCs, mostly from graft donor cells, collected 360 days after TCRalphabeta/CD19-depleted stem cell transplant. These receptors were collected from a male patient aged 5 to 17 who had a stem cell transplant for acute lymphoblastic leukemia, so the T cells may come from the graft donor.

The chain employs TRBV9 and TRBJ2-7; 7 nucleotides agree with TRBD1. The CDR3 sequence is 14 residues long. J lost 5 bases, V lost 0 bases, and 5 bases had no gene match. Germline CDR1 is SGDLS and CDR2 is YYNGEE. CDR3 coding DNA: TGTGCCAGCAGCGTAGAAACAGGGGCTCACGAGCAGTACTTC. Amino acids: CASSVETGAHEQYF.

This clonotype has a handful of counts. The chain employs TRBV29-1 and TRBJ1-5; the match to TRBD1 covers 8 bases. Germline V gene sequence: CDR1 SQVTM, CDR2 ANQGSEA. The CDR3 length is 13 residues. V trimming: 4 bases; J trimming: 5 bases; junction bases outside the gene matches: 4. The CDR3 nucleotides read TGCAGCGTTGGGACAGGGCGCCATCAGCCCCAGCATTTT. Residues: CSVGTGRHQPQHF.

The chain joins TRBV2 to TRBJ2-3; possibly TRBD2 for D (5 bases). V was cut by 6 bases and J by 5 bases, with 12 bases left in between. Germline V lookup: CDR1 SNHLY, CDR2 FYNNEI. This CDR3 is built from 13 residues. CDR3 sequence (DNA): TGTGCCAGCAGAGCGGACGGCAGAGATACGCAGTATTTT. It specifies CASRADGRDTQYF.

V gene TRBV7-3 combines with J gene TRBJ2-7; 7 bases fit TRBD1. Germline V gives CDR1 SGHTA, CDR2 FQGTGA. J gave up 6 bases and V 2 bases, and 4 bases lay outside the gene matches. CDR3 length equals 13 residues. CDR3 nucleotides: TGTGCCAGCAGCTTACGACAGGGTGGCGAGCAGTACTTC. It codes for CASSLRQGGEQYF.

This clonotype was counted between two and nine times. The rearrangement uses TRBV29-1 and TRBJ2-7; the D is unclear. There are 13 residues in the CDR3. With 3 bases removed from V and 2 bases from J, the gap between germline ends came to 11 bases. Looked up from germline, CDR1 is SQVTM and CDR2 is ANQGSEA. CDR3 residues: CSVDGEPPYEQYF. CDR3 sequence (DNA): TGCAGCGTTGACGGTGAACCCCCCTACGAGCAGTACTTC.

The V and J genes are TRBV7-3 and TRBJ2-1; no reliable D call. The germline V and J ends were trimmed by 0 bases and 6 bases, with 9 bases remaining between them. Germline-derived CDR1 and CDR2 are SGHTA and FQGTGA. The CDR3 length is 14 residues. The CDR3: CASSLTSIANEQFF. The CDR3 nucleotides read TGTGCCAGCAGCTTAACCTCCATAGCCAATGAGCAGTTCTTC.

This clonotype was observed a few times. The CDR3 DNA follows: TGTGCCAGCAGTTTATTAGGACTAGCGGGAGCCTACTACGAGCAGTACTTC. Translated: CASSLLGLAGAYYEQYF. The rearrangement uses TRBV28 and TRBJ2-7, with 13 bases that match TRBD2. The V and J ends lost 1 base and 3 bases, in that order; junction bases with no gene match: 6. CDR3 length: 17 amino acids. The V gene's germline CDR1 is MDHEN and CDR2 SYDVKM.

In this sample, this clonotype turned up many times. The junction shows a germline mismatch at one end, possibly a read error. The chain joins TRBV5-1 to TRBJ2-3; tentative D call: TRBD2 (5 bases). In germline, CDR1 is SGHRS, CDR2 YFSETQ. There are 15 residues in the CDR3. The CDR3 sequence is CASSLSGPSTDTQYF. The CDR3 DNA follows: TGTGCCAGCAGCTTAAGCGGACCTAGCACAGATACGCAGTATTTT.

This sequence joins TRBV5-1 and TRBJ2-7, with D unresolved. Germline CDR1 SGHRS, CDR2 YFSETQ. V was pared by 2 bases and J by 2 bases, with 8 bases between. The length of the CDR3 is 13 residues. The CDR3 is CASSFYRTYEQYF. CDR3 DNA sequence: TGCGCCAGCAGCTTCTACCGCACCTACGAGCAGTACTTC.

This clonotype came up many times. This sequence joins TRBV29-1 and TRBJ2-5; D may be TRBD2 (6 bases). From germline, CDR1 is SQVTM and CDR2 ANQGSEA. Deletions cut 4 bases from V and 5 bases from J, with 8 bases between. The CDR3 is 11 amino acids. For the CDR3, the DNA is TGCAGCGTTGGGGCGGGGGAGACCCAGTACTTC. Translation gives CSVGAGETQYF.

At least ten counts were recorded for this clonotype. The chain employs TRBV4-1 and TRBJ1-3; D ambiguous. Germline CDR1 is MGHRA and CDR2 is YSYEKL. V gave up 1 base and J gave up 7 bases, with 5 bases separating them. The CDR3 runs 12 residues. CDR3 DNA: TGCGCCAGCAGCCAAGTGAGGAACACCATATATTTT. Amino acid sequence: CASSQVRNTIYF.

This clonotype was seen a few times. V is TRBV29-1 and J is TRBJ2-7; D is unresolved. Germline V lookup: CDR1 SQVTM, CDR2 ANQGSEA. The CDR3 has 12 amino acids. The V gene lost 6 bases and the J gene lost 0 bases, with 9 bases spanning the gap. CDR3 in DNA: TGCAGCGTCCTTGACGGCTCCTACGAGCAGTACTTC. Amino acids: CSVLDGSYEQYF.

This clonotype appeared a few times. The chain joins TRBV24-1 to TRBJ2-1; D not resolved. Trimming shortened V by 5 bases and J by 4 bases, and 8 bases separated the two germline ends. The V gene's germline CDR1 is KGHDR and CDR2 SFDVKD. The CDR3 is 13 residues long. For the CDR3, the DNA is TGTGCCACCAGTGCGGGCCAATACAATGAGCAGTTCTTC. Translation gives CATSAGQYNEQFF.

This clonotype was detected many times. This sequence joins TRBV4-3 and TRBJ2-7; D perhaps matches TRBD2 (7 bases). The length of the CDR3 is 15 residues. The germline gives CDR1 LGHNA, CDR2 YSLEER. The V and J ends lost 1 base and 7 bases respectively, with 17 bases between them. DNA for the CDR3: TGCGCCAGCAGCCAAGTAGTGCGGGGGCCGGGTGAGCAGTACTTC. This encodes CASSQVVRGPGEQYF.

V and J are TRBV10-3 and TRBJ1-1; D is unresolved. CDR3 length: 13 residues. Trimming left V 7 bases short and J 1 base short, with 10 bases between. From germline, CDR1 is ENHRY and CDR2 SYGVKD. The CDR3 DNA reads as TGTGCCATCAATGCCCGAGGGAACACTGAAGCTTTCTTT. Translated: CAINARGNTEAFF.

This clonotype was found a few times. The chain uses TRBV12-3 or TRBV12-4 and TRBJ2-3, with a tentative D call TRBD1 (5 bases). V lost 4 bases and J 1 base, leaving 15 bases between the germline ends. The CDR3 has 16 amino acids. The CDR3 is CASSSAGIWGTDTQYF. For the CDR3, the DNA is TGTGCCAGCAGTTCAGCAGGGATATGGGGCACAGATACGCAGTATTTT.

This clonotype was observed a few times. Here the CDR3 reads CSVETAAYEQYF. CDR3 nucleotides: TGCAGCGTTGAAACAGCAGCCTACGAGCAGTACTTC. This chain links TRBV29-1 with TRBJ2-7; D call uncertain. Germline lookup yields CDR1 SQVTM and CDR2 ANQGSEA. Trimming removed 2 bases at V and 2 bases at J, with 7 bases between. The CDR3 runs to 12 residues.

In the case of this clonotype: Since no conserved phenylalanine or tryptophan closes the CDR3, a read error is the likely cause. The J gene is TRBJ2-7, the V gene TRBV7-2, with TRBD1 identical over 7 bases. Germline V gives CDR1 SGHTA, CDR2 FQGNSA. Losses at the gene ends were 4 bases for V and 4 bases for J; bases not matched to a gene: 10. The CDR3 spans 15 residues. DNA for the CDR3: TGTGCCAGCAGCTATCACAGGGGCCTAGGGTACGAGCAGTACTCC. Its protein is CASSYHRGLGYEQYS.

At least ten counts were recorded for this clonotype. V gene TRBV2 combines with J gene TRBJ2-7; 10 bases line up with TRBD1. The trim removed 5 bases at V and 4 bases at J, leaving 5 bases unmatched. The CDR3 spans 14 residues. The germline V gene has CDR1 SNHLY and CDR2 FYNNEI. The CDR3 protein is CASSWDRGNYEQYF. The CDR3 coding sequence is TGTGCCAGCAGTTGGGACAGGGGCAATTACGAGCAGTACTTC.

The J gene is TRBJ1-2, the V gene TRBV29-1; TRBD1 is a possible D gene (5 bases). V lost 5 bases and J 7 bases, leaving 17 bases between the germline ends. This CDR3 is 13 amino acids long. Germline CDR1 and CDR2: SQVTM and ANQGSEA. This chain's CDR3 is CSVSGTANGGYTF. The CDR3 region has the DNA TGCAGCGTTTCCGGGACCGCCAATGGTGGCTACACCTTC.

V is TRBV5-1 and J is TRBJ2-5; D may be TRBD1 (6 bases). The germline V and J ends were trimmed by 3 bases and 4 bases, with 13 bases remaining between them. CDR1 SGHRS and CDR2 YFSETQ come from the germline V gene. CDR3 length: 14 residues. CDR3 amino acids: CASSSEDSRETQYF. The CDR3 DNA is TGCGCCAGCAGCTCGGAGGACAGCCGAGAGACCCAGTACTTC. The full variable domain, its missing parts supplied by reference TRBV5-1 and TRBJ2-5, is KAGVTQTPRYLIKTRGQQVTLSCSPISGHRSVSWYQQTPGQGLQFLFEYFSETQRNKGNFPGRFSGRQFSNSRSEMNVSTLELGDSALYLCASSSEDSRETQYFGPGTRLLVL.

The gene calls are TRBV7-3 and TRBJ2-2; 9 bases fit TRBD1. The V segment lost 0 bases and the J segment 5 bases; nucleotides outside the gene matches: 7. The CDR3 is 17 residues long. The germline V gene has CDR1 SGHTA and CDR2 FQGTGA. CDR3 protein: CASSLTPQGAGTGELFF. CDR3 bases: TGTGCCAGCAGCTTAACTCCACAGGGGGCGGGGACCGGGGAGCTGTTTTTT.

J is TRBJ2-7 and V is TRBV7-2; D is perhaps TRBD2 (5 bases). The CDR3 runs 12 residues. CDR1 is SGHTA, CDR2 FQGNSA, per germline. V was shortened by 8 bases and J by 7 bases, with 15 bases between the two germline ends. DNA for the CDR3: TGTGCCAGCGCTTGGAGGAGTGGTGAGCAGTACTTC. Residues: CASAWRSGEQYF. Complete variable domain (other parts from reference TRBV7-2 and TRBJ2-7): GAGVSQSPSNKVTEKGKDVELRCDPISGHTALYWYRQSLGQGLEFLIYFQGNSAPDKSGLPSDRFSAERTGGSVSTLTIQRTQQEDSAVYLCASAWRSGEQYFGPGTRLTVT.

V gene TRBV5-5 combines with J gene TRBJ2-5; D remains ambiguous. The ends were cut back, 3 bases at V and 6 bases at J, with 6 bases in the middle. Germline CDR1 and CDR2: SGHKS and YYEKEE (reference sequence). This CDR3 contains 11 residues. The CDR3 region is CASSSNQTQYF. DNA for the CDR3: TGTGCCAGCAGCTCGAACCAGACCCAGTACTTC.

The CDR3 coding sequence is TGTGCCAGCTCATCCCCTGGACAGGCAGAGAAACAGTTCTTC. Its translation: CASSSPGQAEKQFF. The chain has TRBV18 and TRBJ2-1; 7 bases are shared with TRBD1. CDR1 and CDR2 from the germline V gene are KGHSH and LQKENI. The junction had 14 bases not matched to a gene; V was cut back by 5 bases and J by 13 bases. The CDR3 runs to 14 residues.

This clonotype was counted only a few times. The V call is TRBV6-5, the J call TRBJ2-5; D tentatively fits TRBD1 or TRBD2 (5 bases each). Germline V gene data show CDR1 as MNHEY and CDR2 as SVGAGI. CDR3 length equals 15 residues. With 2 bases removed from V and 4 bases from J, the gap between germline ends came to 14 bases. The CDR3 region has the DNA TGTGCCAGCAGTTACGAGGGGACCTCAGGAGAGACCCAGTACTTC. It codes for CASSYEGTSGETQYF.

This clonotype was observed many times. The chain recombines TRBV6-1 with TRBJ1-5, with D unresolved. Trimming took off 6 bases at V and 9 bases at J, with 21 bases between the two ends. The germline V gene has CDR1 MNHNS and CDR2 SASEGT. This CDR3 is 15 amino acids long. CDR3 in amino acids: CASRTQGRGDRPQHF. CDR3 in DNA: TGTGCCAGCAGGACCCAAGGACGGGGAGATCGGCCCCAGCATTTT.

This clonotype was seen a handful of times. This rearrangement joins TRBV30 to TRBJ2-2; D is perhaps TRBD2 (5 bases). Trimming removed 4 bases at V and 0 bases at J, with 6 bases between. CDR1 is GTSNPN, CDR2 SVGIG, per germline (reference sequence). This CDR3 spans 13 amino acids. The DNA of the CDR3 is TGTGCCTGGACCGGGGCGAACACCGGGGAGCTGTTTTTT. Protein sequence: CAWTGANTGELFF. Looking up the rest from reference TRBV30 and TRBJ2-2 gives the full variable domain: SQTIHQWPATLVQPVGSPLSLECTVEGTSNPNLYWYRQAAGRGLQLLFYSVGIGQISSEVPQNLSASRPQDRQFILSSKKLLLSDSGFYLCAWTGANTGELFFGEGSRLTVL.

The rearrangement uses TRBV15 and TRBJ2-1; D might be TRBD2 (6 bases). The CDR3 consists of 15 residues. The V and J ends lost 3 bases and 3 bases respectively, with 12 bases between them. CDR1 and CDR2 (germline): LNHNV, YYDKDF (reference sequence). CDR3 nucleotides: TGTGCCACCAGCAGCGGGTGGGAGGTCTACAATGAGCAGTTCTTC. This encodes CATSSGWEVYNEQFF.

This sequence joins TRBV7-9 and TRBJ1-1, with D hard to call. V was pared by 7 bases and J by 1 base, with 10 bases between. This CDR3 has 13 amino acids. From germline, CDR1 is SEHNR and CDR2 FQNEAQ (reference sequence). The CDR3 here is CASIFDPNTEAFF. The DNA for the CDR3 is TGTGCCAGCATCTTTGACCCGAACACTGAAGCTTTCTTT.